These T cell receptor beta chains were read from a single sample in a study of Ad26.COV2.S vaccination and SARS-CoV-2 variants. Produced via immunoSEQ multiplex PCR; TCRdb's table is partial and in-frame only. The sample holds fewer than 900,000 clones, 89% seen once. Sample: peripheral blood, taken in a trial of Ad26.COV2.S vaccine versus placebo. Every receptor here comes from a person aged 18-65 years who received the Ad26.COV2.S COVID-19 vaccine or a placebo. The CDR3 runs from the conserved cysteine through the conserved F or W. D genes are given only for firm matches. Some rows mark clone size as missing; the rest say once, few, many or name a class of expanded clone.

D	size	J	V	DNA	CDR3
NA	NA	TRBJ1-1	TRBV7-2	TGTGCCAGCAGCTTCATCAGACAGGACACTGAAGCTTTCTTT	CASSFIRQDTEAFF
TRBD2	NA	TRBJ2-3	TRBV5-1	TGCGCCAGCAGCTTAGCGGGGGGCCGCACAGATACGCAGTATTTT	CASSLAGGRTDTQYF
NA	once	TRBJ1-5	TRBV12-3/TRBV12-4	TGTGCCAGCAGTCGGGGGGATCAGCCCCAGCATTTT	CASSRGDQPQHF
TRBD1	NA	TRBJ2-2	TRBV2	TGTGCCAGCAGTGCCCTCGGGACAGCAAACACCGGGGAGCTGTTTTTT	CASSALGTANTGELFF
TRBD2	NA	TRBJ2-7	TRBV25-1	TGTGCCAGCAGTGTGGTAGCGGGTAGTTACGAGCAGTACTTC	CASSVVAGSYEQYF
NA	NA	TRBJ2-7	TRBV6-5	TGTGCCAGCAGGGGAGCCTACGAGCAGTACTTC	CASRGAYEQYF
NA	NA	TRBJ1-1	TRBV19	TGTGCCAGTAGTATACAGGGCCAGAACACTGAAGCTTTCTTT	CASSIQGQNTEAFF
TRBD2	NA	TRBJ2-2	TRBV7-3	TGTGCCAGCAGCTTAAGAGCGGGGGTGAACACCGGGGAGCTGTTTTTT	CASSLRAGVNTGELFF
TRBD2	NA	TRBJ2-5	TRBV6-2/TRBV6-3	TGTGCCAGCAGTTACCGTGCGGGGGGGCCGGTTGGAGAGACCCAGTACTTC	CASSYRAGGPVGETQYF
NA	NA	TRBJ1-5	TRBV6-1	TGTGCCAGCAGTGAAGCTCCTTTCGGGCAGCCCCAGCATTTT	CASSEAPFGQPQHF
NA	NA	TRBJ1-1	TRBV6-6	TGTGCCAGCAGGCCTTCTGAGGGGGGAATGAACACTGAAGCTTTCTTT	CASRPSEGGMNTEAFF
TRBD2	NA	TRBJ2-5	TRBV11-2	TGTGCCAGCAGCCTCGGGGTAGCGGGGGGACGAAAAGAGACCCAGTACTTC	CASSLGVAGGRKETQYF
NA	NA	TRBJ1-2	TRBV6-5	TGTGCCACCTTCCGGGCCAAGGATGGCTACACCTTC	CATFRAKDGYTF
NA	NA	TRBJ2-5	TRBV7-9	TGTGCCAGCAGCTTAGGGGGTACTGCAGAGACCCAGTACTTC	CASSLGGTAETQYF
NA	NA	TRBJ2-5	TRBV9	TGTGCCAGCAGCGTAAAAGCAGGGGCCGGGACCCAGTACTTC	CASSVKAGAGTQYF
TRBD2	NA	TRBJ2-5	TRBV3-1/TRBV3-2	TGTGCCAGCAGCAAGGGACTAGCGGGAGGGGAGACCCAGTACTTC	CASSKGLAGGETQYF
NA	NA	TRBJ1-1	TRBV11-3	TGTGCCAGCAGCCCCGGGGGGATGAACACTGAAGCTTTCTTT	CASSPGGMNTEAFF
NA	NA	TRBJ1-1	TRBV30	TGTGCCTGGAGAGATTCGATCACTGAAGCTTTCTTT	CAWRDSITEAFF
NA	NA	TRBJ2-3	TRBV27	TGTGCCAGCAGCGGGGCCACAGATACGCAGTATTTT	CASSGATDTQYF
NA	NA	TRBJ2-5	TRBV11-1	TGTGCCAGCGCCTCGGGGGGACAGTCGTTAGAGACCCAGTACTTC	CASASGGQSLETQYF
NA	NA	TRBJ1-2	TRBV27	TGTGCCAGCAGTACGGACAGAGCTAACTATGGCTACACCTTC	CASSTDRANYGYTF
NA	NA	TRBJ2-3	TRBV7-2	TGTGCCAGCAGCTTGAGAGGGGCAAGGGTGTCAGATACGCAGTATTTT	CASSLRGARVSDTQYF
NA	NA	TRBJ2-5	TRBV5-1	TGCGCCAGCAGCTTGGCCCCGGGGGAGGAGACCCAGTACTTC	CASSLAPGEETQYF
TRBD1	NA	TRBJ1-1	TRBV19	TGTGCCAGTAGTACAGGACAGGGGGCCACTGAAGCTTTCTTT	CASSTGQGATEAFF
NA	NA	TRBJ1-1	TRBV2	TGTGCCAGCAGTGAGGGGGACAAACATAACACTGAAGCTTTCTTT	CASSEGDKHNTEAFF
NA	once	TRBJ2-7	TRBV6-5	TGTGCCAGCAAGTCAACCGGCGAGCAGTACTTC	CASKSTGEQYF
NA	NA	TRBJ1-2	TRBV9	TGTGCCAGCAGCGTAGAGGGGAATACTCACTATGGCTACACCTTC	CASSVEGNTHYGYTF
TRBD1	NA	TRBJ2-7	TRBV27	TGTGCCAGCAGTTTATTGTGGACAGGGGATCTAGGCGAGCAGTACTTC	CASSLLWTGDLGEQYF
NA	NA	TRBJ2-1	TRBV18	TGTGCCAGCTCACCACCGAGTGAGGGCCTGGACAATGAGCAGTTCTTC	CASSPPSEGLDNEQFF
TRBD1	NA	TRBJ1-5	TRBV6-1	TGTGCCAGCAGTGAGGCACCTTCAGGGGGAGGTCAGCCCCAGCATTTT	CASSEAPSGGGQPQHF
TRBD1	NA	TRBJ2-1	TRBV19	TGTGCCAGTACCAGGCCCGGGACAGGCGGCAATGAGCAGTTCTTC	CASTRPGTGGNEQFF
NA	NA	TRBJ1-2	TRBV24-1	TGTGCCACCAGTGATGCCAGACAGTATGGCTACACCTTC	CATSDARQYGYTF
NA	once	TRBJ2-1	TRBV20-1	TGCAGTGCTAGTTTAGGGAGGTCCTACAATGAGCAGTTCTTC	CSASLGRSYNEQFF
TRBD1	NA	TRBJ2-5	TRBV5-1	TGCGCCAGCAGCTTGGAGGGACAGTCAGGGGCCCAGTACTTC	CASSLEGQSGAQYF
NA	NA	TRBJ2-3	TRBV2	TGTGCCAGCAGTGTTTTAAGCACAGATACGCAGTATTTT	CASSVLSTDTQYF
TRBD1	NA	TRBJ1-2	TRBV2	TGTGCCAGCAGTCCCGGGACAGGGGGCCATGGCTACACCTTC	CASSPGTGGHGYTF
TRBD2	NA	TRBJ2-3	TRBV11-3	TGTGCCAGCAGCTTAGGGGCTAGCGGGTTTGATACGCAGTATTTT	CASSLGASGFDTQYF
TRBD1	NA	TRBJ2-7	TRBV6-2/TRBV6-3	TGTGCCAGCAGTTACGCCCGACAGGGTTCCGAGCAGTACTTC	CASSYARQGSEQYF
NA	few	TRBJ1-2	TRBV20-1	TGCAGTGCTAGTAGTGGGCGGGCGTCGTATGGCTACACCTTC	CSASSGRASYGYTF
NA	NA	TRBJ2-7	TRBV19	TGTGCCAGTATTGACCTGGACTACGAGCAGTACTTC	CASIDLDYEQYF
TRBD2	NA	TRBJ2-5	TRBV5-4	TGTGCCAGCAGCTTTAAGGTTTTAGCGGGAGCGGTACCATGGGAGACCCAGTACTTC	CASSFKVLAGAVPWETQYF